This TCR beta chain comes out of a study of beta chain features in type 1 diabetes. Study-level points and caveats: Shorter TCRB CDR3s, moderately but significantly so, were found in Type 1 diabetes patients in all four CD4+ subsets. At VDJ recombination sites, type 1 diabetes patients had fewer insertions and more deleted nucleotides.

Worth noting for this clone: Its specificity is not known.

Sequenced material consisted of expressed TCRB transcripts (all of the isolated RNA was reverse transcribed). Libraries were prepared by immunoSEQ multiplex PCR; TCRdb keeps only in-frame clonotypes and omits some of them. This table has about 710,000 clones, 11% to 15% appearing once. CDR1 is MNHNY and CDR2 is SVGAGI in the germline V gene (reference sequence). The CDR3 is made up of 14 amino acids. V lost 2 bases, J lost 5 bases, and 12 bases lay in between. Sequencing was carried out using naive CD4+ T cells from blood. This sequence joins TRBV6-6 and TRBJ1-1, with a tentative D call TRBD1 (6 bases). The source of this sequence is a man younger than 35 with type 1 diabetes. The CDR3 loop is CASSYVLGGTEAFF. CDR3 in DNA: TGTGCCAGCAGTTACGTATTAGGGGGTACTGAAGCTTTCTTT.